Shown below are 29 T cell receptor beta chains from a single sample sequenced in a study of cytomegalovirus exposure and HLA in healthy donors. Sequenced by immunoSEQ multiplex PCR; TCRdb stores in-frame clones only, minus some. The data hold about 130,000 clones, with about nine tenths observed a single time. Sequencing input: PBMCs. The receptors originated from a young man in good health and CMV-seronegative.

The CDR3 nucleotides read TGTGCCATCAGGGTGGGGACAGGGGTAGGAGACACTGAAGCTTTCTTT. Translated: CAIRVGTGVGDTEAFF. V gene TRBV10-3 combines with J gene TRBJ1-1; 10 nucleotides agree with TRBD1. The trim removed 6 bases at V and 3 bases at J, leaving 10 bases unmatched. This CDR3 has 16 residues. CDR1 is ENHRY and CDR2 is SYGVKD in the germline V gene.

The J gene is TRBJ2-7, the V gene TRBV6-1, with 7 bases aligning to TRBD1. CDR3 length equals 15 residues. J was trimmed by 2 bases and V by 2 bases; bases with no gene match: 6. Germline CDR1 is MNHNS and CDR2 is SASEGT. CDR3 amino acids: CASSEPRGQTYEQYF. In DNA form, the CDR3 reads TGTGCCAGCAGTGAACCCCGGGGACAGACCTACGAGCAGTACTTC.

About this clone: Germline is not matched at one junction end, which may reflect a read error. The CDR3: CASSGTERGVLF. In DNA, the CDR3 is TGTGCCAGCAGTGGAACAGAGCGGGGGGTCCTCTTC. The chain employs TRBV6-5 and TRBJ2-1; 9 bases align to TRBD2. The CDR3 length is 12 residues. Germline values: CDR1 MNHEY, CDR2 SVGAGI.

J is TRBJ2-2 and V is TRBV9; TRBD2 matches at 7 bases. V lost 1 base, J lost 2 bases, and 5 bases stayed unmatched. The CDR3 has 16 amino acids. Germline-derived CDR1 and CDR2 are SGDLS and YYNGEE. The CDR3 DNA sequence: TGTGCCAGCAGCGTACCGGGCGGGGGTAACACCGGGGAGCTGTTTTTT. It encodes CASSVPGGGNTGELFF.

CDR3 bases: TGTGCCAGCAGCTTAGATCTAGGAGCCGAACAAGACAGACCCCTCCACTTT. Protein: CASSLDLGAEQDRPLHF. This rearrangement joins TRBV11-2 to TRBJ1-6; weak D call: TRBD1 (5 bases). The germline V gene has CDR1 SGHAT and CDR2 FQNNGV. The CDR3 covers 17 residues. The germline V and J ends were trimmed by 0 bases and 12 bases, with 21 bases remaining between them.

This chain uses TRBV7-2 with TRBJ2-1, with TRBD2 identical over 12 bases. This CDR3 contains 15 residues. CDR1 is SGHTA and CDR2 is FQGNSA in the germline V gene. V was pared by 4 bases and J by 6 bases, with 4 bases of the junction left unmatched. The CDR3 DNA reads TGTGCCAGCAGCTCGGGACTAGCGGGCGGCAATGAGCAGTTCTTC. Translating gives CASSSGLAGGNEQFF. Looking up the rest from reference TRBV7-2 and TRBJ2-1 gives the full variable domain: GAGVSQSPSNKVTEKGKDVELRCDPISGHTALYWYRQSLGQGLEFLIYFQGNSAPDKSGLPSDRFSAERTGGSVSTLTIQRTQQEDSAVYLCASSSGLAGGNEQFFGPGTRLTVL.

The gene calls are TRBV11-2 and TRBJ2-5, with TRBD1 matching over 10 bases. The V and J ends lost 5 bases and 4 bases, in that order; junction bases with no gene match: 4. CDR3 length: 14 residues. Germline V gene lookup returns CDR1 SGHAT and CDR2 FQNNGV. CDR3 amino acids: CASSPRQGAETQYF. In nucleotides, the CDR3 is TGTGCCAGCAGCCCCCGACAGGGGGCAGAGACCCAGTACTTC.

The gene calls are TRBV18 and TRBJ1-4, with D possibly TRBD1 on 5 matching bases. Germline CDR1 reads KGHSH; CDR2 reads LQKENI. V lost 2 bases and J lost 6, with 19 bases in between. The CDR3 sequence is 17 residues long. CDR3 protein: CASSPRVIRGPDEKLFF. Here the CDR3 DNA reads TGTGCCAGCTCACCAAGGGTAATTAGGGGCCCTGATGAAAAACTGTTTTTT. Drawing the rest from reference TRBV18 and TRBJ1-4, the complete variable domain is NAGVMQNPRHLVRRRGQEARLRCSPMKGHSHVYWYRQLPEEGLKFMVYLQKENIIDESGMPKERFSAEFPKEGPSILRIQQVVRGDSAAYFCASSPRVIRGPDEKLFFGSGTQLSVL.

The chain uses TRBV11-2 and TRBJ1-2; D uncertain. V lost 0 bases to trimming and J lost 4 bases, with 6 bases between them. This CDR3 is built from 13 residues. Per germline, CDR1 SGHAT and CDR2 FQNNGV. CDR3 nucleotide sequence: TGTGCCAGCAGCTTAGACGCCGGCTATGGCTACACCTTC. This codes for CASSLDAGYGYTF.

CDR3 in amino acids: CASSESVPGGTEAFF. CDR3 DNA: TGCGCCAGCAGTGAGTCGGTCCCTGGAGGCACTGAAGCTTTCTTT. The J gene is TRBJ1-1, the V gene TRBV10-1; D gene ambiguous. Germline V lookup: CDR1 WNHNN, CDR2 SYGVQD (reference sequence). The CDR3 is 15 amino acids. Trimming left V 0 bases short and J 4 bases short, with 12 bases between.

The chain couples TRBV11-2 to TRBJ2-2; 7 bases align to TRBD2. In germline, CDR1 is SGHAT, CDR2 FQNNGV. The CDR3 covers 16 residues. Trimming cost V 4 bases and J 5 bases; bases outside gene matches: 10. The CDR3 loop reads CASSSPYGGSTGELFF. The CDR3 DNA sequence: TGTGCCAGCAGCTCCCCGTACGGGGGGAGTACCGGGGAGCTGTTTTTT.

The CDR3 DNA is TGTGCCAGCAGTGAATTCGTCGGACTGCCGTACGAGCAGTACTTC. This sequence encodes CASSEFVGLPYEQYF. The chain is built from TRBV6-1 and TRBJ2-7; possible D gene TRBD2, 5 bases. This CDR3 spans 15 amino acids. V was pared by 2 bases and J by 4 bases, with 15 bases between. Germline CDR1 is MNHNS and CDR2 is SASEGT.

The chain employs TRBV19 and TRBJ1-4, with D tentatively TRBD1 (5 bases). Germline-derived CDR1 and CDR2 are LNHDA and SQIVND (reference sequence). V lost 3 bases and J 8 bases, leaving 10 bases between the germline ends. The CDR3 runs to 13 residues. CDR3 loop: CASSIRGSEKLFF. The CDR3 bases are TGTGCCAGTAGTATCCGGGGGAGCGAAAAACTGTTTTTT.

The rearrangement joins TRBV4-1 to TRBJ1-6, with D possibly being TRBD1 (6 bases). V was pared by 1 base and J by 5 bases, with 15 bases between. Germline V CDR1 and CDR2: MGHRA, YSYEKL. This CDR3 has 17 amino acids. CDR3 sequence reads: CASSQVAQGLNNSPLHF. CDR3 DNA sequence: TGCGCCAGCAGCCAAGTCGCGCAGGGGTTGAATAATTCACCCCTCCACTTT.

The chain combines TRBV11-2 with TRBJ2-7; TRBD2 is a possible D gene (6 bases). Germline V gives CDR1 SGHAT, CDR2 FQNNGV. The germline V and J ends were trimmed by 4 bases and 1 base, with 8 bases remaining between them. The CDR3 runs to 13 residues. The CDR3 bases are TGTGCCAGCAGCTCGGGGGAGTCCTACGAGCAGTACTTC. Protein product: CASSSGESYEQYF.

CDR3 sequence (DNA): TGCGCCAGCAGCTTGGCGGACAGGGGCGATGAGCAGTTCTTC. This gives the protein CASSLADRGDEQFF. The V call is TRBV5-1, the J call TRBJ2-1; 9 bases are a match to TRBD1. This CDR3 has 14 amino acids. From germline, CDR1 is SGHRS and CDR2 YFSETQ. V lost 0 bases to trimming and J lost 8 bases; unmatched junction nucleotides: 3.

The chain uses TRBV6-5 and TRBJ1-5; a weak D match, TRBD1 (6 bases). V was pared by 4 bases and J by 5 bases, with 9 bases between. Germline V lookup: CDR1 MNHEY, CDR2 SVGAGI. The CDR3 runs 13 residues. CDR3 in amino acids: CASSWSGDQPQHF. For the CDR3, the DNA is TGTGCCAGCAGTTGGTCAGGGGATCAGCCCCAGCATTTT.

The chain employs TRBV15 and TRBJ2-3; D is ambiguous. The CDR3 contains 13 residues. Trimming left V 5 bases short and J 8 bases short, with 14 bases between. Germline CDR1 LNHNV, CDR2 YYDKDF (reference sequence). The CDR3 DNA reads as TGTGCCACCAGCGCCAACTCCCTTCGTACGCAGTATTTT. This sequence encodes CATSANSLRTQYF.

In this sample, this clone turned up a few times. The gene calls are TRBV6-6 and TRBJ1-2; D is perhaps TRBD1 (6 bases). The length of the CDR3 is 14 residues. Between the trimmed V and J ends, which lost 7 bases and 1 base, there was a span of 13 bases. The germline CDR1 and CDR2 sequences are MNHNY and SVGAGI (reference sequence). DNA for the CDR3: TGTGCCAGCACCGGACAGAGGGTTAACTATGGCTACACCTTC. It yields the protein CASTGQRVNYGYTF.

The CDR3 loop is CASSLSGRSYNEQFF. DNA for the CDR3: TGTGCCAGCAGCTTGAGCGGTCGCTCCTACAATGAGCAGTTCTTC. This rearrangement joins TRBV5-4 to TRBJ2-1, with a weak D call TRBD2 (5 bases). The V and J ends lost 1 base and 0 bases respectively, with 8 bases between them. This CDR3 has 15 residues. CDR1 and CDR2 from the germline V gene are SGHNT and YYREEE (reference sequence). Drawing the rest from reference TRBV5-4 and TRBJ2-1, the complete variable domain is ETGVTQSPTHLIKTRGQQVTLRCSSQSGHNTVSWYQQALGQGPQFIFQYYREEENGRGNFPPRFSGLQFPNYSSELNVNALELDDSALYLCASSLSGRSYNEQFFGPGTRLTVL.

The chain recombines TRBV4-3 with TRBJ2-4; D is uncertain. The CDR3 contains 13 residues. The V end lost 0 bases, the J end lost 7 bases, and 7 bases lay between the germline ends. The germline gives CDR1 LGHNA, CDR2 YSLEER. CDR3 sequence: CASSQETRNIQYF. The CDR3 DNA follows: TGCGCCAGCAGCCAAGAGACACGTAACATTCAGTACTTC.

This clone was recorded once. This chain uses TRBV11-2 with TRBJ1-1, with D possibly matching TRBD1 (6 bases). CDR1 is SGHAT, CDR2 FQNNGV, per germline. The V gene lost 5 bases and the J gene lost 1 base, with 14 bases spanning the gap. The CDR3 totals 15 residues. In DNA form, the CDR3 reads TGTGCCAGCAGCCCCTTTTGGACAGCGAACACTGAAGCTTTCTTT. It codes for CASSPFWTANTEAFF.

The chain uses TRBV14 and TRBJ2-7; D is perhaps TRBD2 (5 bases). The CDR3 has 13 residues. Trimming pared 1 base from V and 5 bases from J, leaving 9 bases between. The germline CDR1 and CDR2 sequences are SGHDN and FVKESK. The CDR3 DNA follows: TGTGCCAGCAGCCAAGCCGGGAACAACGAGCAGTACTTC. Translated, it gives CASSQAGNNEQYF.

The rearrangement uses TRBV7-9 and TRBJ2-3, with D perhaps TRBD2 (6 bases). Germline V gene data show CDR1 as SEHNR and CDR2 as FQNEAQ (reference sequence). The CDR3 contains 13 residues. Trimming cost V 4 bases and J 5 bases, with 10 bases left between them. The CDR3 DNA sequence: TGTGCCAGCAGCTGGGGGGAAGAAGATACGCAGTATTTT. This translates into CASSWGEEDTQYF.

The chain couples TRBV29-1 to TRBJ1-4; TRBD1 matches at 7 bases. V trimming: 7 bases; J trimming: 5 bases; junction bases outside the gene matches: 10. The CDR3 has 14 amino acids. Germline CDR1 SQVTM, CDR2 ANQGSEA. DNA of the CDR3: TGCAGCGCTGGCGACAGGGCGCGAAATGAAAAACTGTTTTTT. Protein sequence: CSAGDRARNEKLFF.

This clone was recorded a few times. This chain uses TRBV5-5 with TRBJ1-6, with 10 bases aligning to TRBD1. V lost 2 bases, J lost 9 bases, and 11 bases stayed unmatched. In germline, CDR1 is SGHKS, CDR2 YYEKEE (reference sequence). This CDR3 is 17 amino acids long. This CDR3 reads CASSFTTGGDLRSPLHF. CDR3 DNA sequence: TGTGCCAGCAGCTTTACGACAGGGGGCGACCTACGTTCACCCCTCCACTTT. The full variable domain, with the rest looked up from reference TRBV5-5 and TRBJ1-6, is DAGVTQSPTHLIKTRGQQVTLRCSPISGHKSVSWYQQVLGQGPQFIFQYYEKEERGRGNFPDRFSARQFPNYSSELNVNALLLGDSALYLCASSFTTGGDLRSPLHFGNGTRLTVT.

This chain joins TRBV19 and TRBJ2-3; 14 positions match TRBD2. In germline, CDR1 is LNHDA, CDR2 SQIVND (reference sequence). The V gene end was trimmed by 3 bases and the J gene end by 4 bases; junction bases not matched to a gene: 6. This CDR3 has 17 amino acids. The CDR3 loop reads CASSIRLAGGLSDTQYF. CDR3 nucleotides: TGTGCCAGTAGTATCCGACTAGCGGGGGGGCTTTCAGATACGCAGTATTTT.

The sample holds one count of this clone. The rearrangement uses TRBV6-5 and TRBJ2-7; D perhaps matches TRBD1 (5 bases). Trimming pared 3 bases from V and 6 bases from J, leaving 12 bases between. In germline, CDR1 is MNHEY, CDR2 SVGAGI. CDR3 length: 13 amino acids. Here the CDR3 reads CASSYEGAVEQYF. CDR3 nucleotide sequence: TGTGCCAGCAGTTATGAAGGGGCGGTCGAGCAGTACTTC.

The rearrangement links TRBV7-2 to TRBJ1-1, with 7 bases identical to TRBD1. This CDR3 region has 12 residues. Germline loops: CDR1 SGHTA, CDR2 FQGNSA. Trimming took 4 bases from V and 11 from J; bases not matched to a gene: 7. The CDR3 DNA reads as TGTGCCAGCAGCTACCGGACAGGCGGCGCTTTCTTT. It specifies CASSYRTGGAFF.